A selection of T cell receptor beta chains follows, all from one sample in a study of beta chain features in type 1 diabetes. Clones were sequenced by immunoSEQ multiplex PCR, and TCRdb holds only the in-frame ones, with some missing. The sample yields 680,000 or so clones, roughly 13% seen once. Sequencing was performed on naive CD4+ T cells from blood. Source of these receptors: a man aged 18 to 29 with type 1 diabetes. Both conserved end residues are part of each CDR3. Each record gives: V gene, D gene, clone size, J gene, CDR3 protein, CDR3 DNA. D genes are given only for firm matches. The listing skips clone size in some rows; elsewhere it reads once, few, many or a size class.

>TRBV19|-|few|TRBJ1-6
CASSPSPTGQGSPLHF
TGTGCCAGTAGCCCATCGCCGACTGGCCAAGGTTCACCCCTCCACTTT
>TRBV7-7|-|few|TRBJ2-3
CASSPQGLGTDTQYF
TGTGCCAGCAGTCCTCAGGGTTTGGGCACAGATACGCAGTATTTT
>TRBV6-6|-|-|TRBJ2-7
CASSYSTASAPHEQYF
TGTGCCAGCAGTTACTCGACAGCTTCGGCCCCCCACGAGCAGTACTTC
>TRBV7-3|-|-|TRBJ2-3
CASSLNAGHTDTQYF
TGTGCCAGCAGCTTAAACGCAGGGCACACAGATACGCAGTATTTT
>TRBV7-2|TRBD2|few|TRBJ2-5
CASSLDAELAVQETQYF
TGTGCCAGCAGCCTGGACGCCGAGCTAGCGGTCCAAGAGACCCAGTACTTC
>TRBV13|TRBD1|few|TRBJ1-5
CASSQGQGSSQPQHF
TGTGCCAGCAGCCAGGGACAGGGGTCGTCTCAGCCCCAGCATTTT
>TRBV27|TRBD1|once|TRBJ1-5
CASSSMGAGGQPQHF
TGTGCCAGCAGTTCTATGGGGGCAGGGGGTCAGCCCCAGCATTTT
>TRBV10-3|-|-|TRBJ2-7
CAISELDEQYF
TGTGCCATCAGTGAGCTAGACGAGCAGTACTTC
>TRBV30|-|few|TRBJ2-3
CAWSVRLEDTQYF
TGTGCCTGGAGTGTACGTCTAGAGGATACGCAGTATTTT
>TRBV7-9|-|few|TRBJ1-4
CASSSGEKLFF
TGTGCCAGCAGCTCAGGAGAAAAACTGTTTTTT
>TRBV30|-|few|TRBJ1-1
CAWSTGVVRTEAFF
TGTGCCTGGAGTACGGGGGTGGTTCGGACTGAAGCTTTCTTT
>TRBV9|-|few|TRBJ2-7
CASSVEDGTTYEQYF
TGTGCCAGCAGCGTCGAGGACGGAACCACCTACGAGCAGTACTTC
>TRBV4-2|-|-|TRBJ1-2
CASSHVTEGESNYGYTF
TGTGCCAGCAGCCACGTAACTGAAGGGGAATCTAACTATGGCTACACCTTC
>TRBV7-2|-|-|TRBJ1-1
CASKTGQTNTEAFF
TGTGCCAGCAAGACGGGACAAACGAACACTGAAGCTTTCTTT
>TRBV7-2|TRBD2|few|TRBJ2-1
CASSRFEGLVNEQFF
TGTGCCAGCAGCCGGTTTGAGGGACTAGTCAATGAGCAGTTCTTC
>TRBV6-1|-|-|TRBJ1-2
CASIRTVSYGYTF
TGTGCCAGCATCCGGACAGTCTCCTATGGCTACACCTTC
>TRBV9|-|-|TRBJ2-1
CASSSRYNEQFF
TGTGCCAGCAGCTCGAGGTACAATGAGCAGTTCTTC
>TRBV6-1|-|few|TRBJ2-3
CASSGQGWSTDTQYF
TGTGCCAGCAGTGGTCAGGGATGGAGCACAGATACGCAGTATTTT
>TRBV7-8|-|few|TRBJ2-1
CASNPTKETYNEQFF
TGTGCCAGCAACCCGACCAAAGAGACGTACAATGAGCAGTTCTTC
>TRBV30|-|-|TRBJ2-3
CAWSMGRTTTGTQYF
TGTGCCTGGAGTATGGGCAGGACAACTACAGGTACGCAGTATTTT
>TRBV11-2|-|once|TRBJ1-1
CASSLDLGILNTEAFF
TGTGCCAGCAGCTTAGATCTGGGCATTTTGAACACTGAAGCTTTCTTT
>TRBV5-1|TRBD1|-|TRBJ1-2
CASGTSGGGYTF
TGCGCCAGCGGGACATCAGGGGGCGGCTACACCTTC
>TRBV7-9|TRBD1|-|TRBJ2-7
CASSFTGTGDYEQYF
TGTGCCAGCAGCTTCACAGGGACAGGGGATTACGAGCAGTACTTC
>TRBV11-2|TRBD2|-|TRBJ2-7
CASSLVAVGASGSVLEQYF
TGTGCCAGCAGCTTAGTAGCGGTAGGGGCTAGCGGCTCCGTCTTGGAGCAGTACTTC
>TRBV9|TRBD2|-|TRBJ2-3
CASSVHRAGGPTDTQYF
TGTGCCAGCAGCGTTCATCGTGCGGGGGGCCCCACAGATACGCAGTATTTT
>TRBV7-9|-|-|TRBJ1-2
CASSFTEQGYTF
TGTGCCAGCAGCTTTACGGAACAAGGGTACACCTTC
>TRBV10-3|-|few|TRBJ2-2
CAIGNRVSTGELFF
TGTGCCATCGGAAACAGGGTATCGACCGGGGAGCTGTTTTTT
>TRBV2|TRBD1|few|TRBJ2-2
CASRGGTGETGELFF
TGTGCCAGCAGGGGCGGGACAGGGGAAACCGGGGAGCTGTTTTTT
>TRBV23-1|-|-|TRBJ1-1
CASSQDEQGAGTEAFF
TGCGCCAGCAGTCAAGATGAACAGGGCGCTGGGACTGAAGCTTTCTTT
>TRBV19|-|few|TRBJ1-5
CASRPGSWQPQHF
TGTGCCAGTAGGCCAGGTTCATGGCAGCCCCAGCATTTT
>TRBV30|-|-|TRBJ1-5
CAWSTTWDQPQHF
TGTGCCTGGAGTACGACCTGGGATCAGCCCCAGCATTTT
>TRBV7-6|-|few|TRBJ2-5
CASRNSPQGNQETQYF
TGTGCCAGCAGGAATTCTCCACAGGGAAACCAAGAGACCCAGTACTTC
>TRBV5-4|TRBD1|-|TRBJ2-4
CASSLNLGQGKNIQYF
TGTGCCAGCAGCCTGAACCTTGGACAGGGGAAAAACATTCAGTACTTC
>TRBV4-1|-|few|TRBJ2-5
CASSQGSGPLETQYF
TGCGCCAGCAGCCAAGGTAGCGGACCGCTCGAGACCCAGTACTTC
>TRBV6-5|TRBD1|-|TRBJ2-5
CASSYGKGAGRETQYF
TGTGCCAGCAGTTACGGGAAGGGGGCAGGTCGGGAGACCCAGTACTTC
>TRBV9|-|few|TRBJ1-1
CASSETVLNTEAFF
TGTGCCAGCAGCGAGACAGTGCTGAACACTGAAGCTTTCTTT
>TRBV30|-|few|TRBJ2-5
CAWSGQPQETQYF
TGTGCCTGGAGTGGACAGCCCCAAGAGACCCAGTACTTC
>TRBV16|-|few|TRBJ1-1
CASSAQEPRDTEAFF
TGTGCCAGCAGCGCACAGGAGCCGAGGGACACTGAAGCTTTCTTT
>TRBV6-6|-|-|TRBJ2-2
CASSKNTGELFF
TGTGCCAGCAGCAAAAACACCGGGGAGCTGTTTTTT
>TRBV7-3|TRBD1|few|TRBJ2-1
CASSPTGTGVNEQFF
TGTGCCAGCAGTCCCACCGGGACAGGGGTCAATGAGCAGTTCTTC
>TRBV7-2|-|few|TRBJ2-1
CASSMQGITYNEQFF
TGTGCCAGCAGCATGCAGGGTATTACCTACAATGAGCAGTTCTTC
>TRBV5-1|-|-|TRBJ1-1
CASSLGLGFTEAFF
TGCGCCAGCAGCTTGGGTCTGGGCTTCACTGAAGCTTTCTTT
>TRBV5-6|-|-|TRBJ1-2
CASSETGPNYGYTF
TGTGCCAGCAGCGAGACTGGACCTAACTATGGCTACACCTTC
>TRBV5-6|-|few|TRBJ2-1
CASSPPGHSSYNEQFF
TGTGCCAGCAGCCCCCCGGGGCACAGTTCCTACAATGAGCAGTTCTTC
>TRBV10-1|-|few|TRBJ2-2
CASSESRPGELFF
TGCGCCAGCAGTGAGTCGAGACCCGGGGAGCTGTTTTTT
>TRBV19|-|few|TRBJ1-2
CASSIVGGTDGYTF
TGTGCCAGTAGTATAGTAGGAGGGACGGATGGCTACACCTTC
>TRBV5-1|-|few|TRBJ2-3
CASSLVGALMDTQYF
TGCGCCAGCAGCTTGGTTGGGGCATTAATGGATACGCAGTATTTT